The entry below describes one T cell receptor (beta chain). This specimen comes from a study of cytomegalovirus exposure and HLA in healthy donors. The PCR employed 60 Vbeta primers together with 13 Jbeta primers. Produced via immunoSEQ multiplex PCR; TCRdb's table is partial and in-frame only. The sample holds about 160,000 clones, about 82% seen once. The CDR3 runs to 13 residues. Trimming took 2 bases from V and 4 from J, leaving 9 bases between them. CDR1 and CDR2 (germline): KGHSH, LQKENI. This chain connects TRBV18 to TRBJ2-7; tentative D call: TRBD1 (6 bases). Sequencing was performed on PBMCs. The sequence derives from a woman younger than 35 in good health and CMV-seronegative. CDR3 amino acids: CASSPEQGYEQYF. The CDR3 nucleotides read TGTGCCAGCTCACCAGAACAGGGATACGAGCAGTACTTC.